The present T cell receptor beta chain was sequenced within a study of blood T cell repertoires in COVID-19 (dated by TCRdb to between 2020 and 2021). Concerning the study at large: Collaborator samples came from the United States, Italy and Spain and covered acute and convalescent phases of COVID-19. The material from the prospective study consisted of cDNA or gDNA derived from T cells, B-cell-depleted T cells, or PBMCs. Subjects who had been exposed to COVID-19, were actively infected with it, or had recovered from it provided the deeply sampled blood TCRbeta repertoires that made up the dataset. A freely available public database, intended as a resource for researchers studying the immune response to SARS-CoV-2, is where the repertoires were released. The samples were drawn from two sources: the first 160 participants of the ongoing ImmuneRACE study, and approximately 1,300 subjects contributed by 6 global collaborators. The sample metadata nearly always contained a de-identified subject ID, COVID-19 status, age in years and sex. Where HLA class I and class II types were available, the types were taken from metadata supplied by the sample provider, not from assay-based typing. Broader findings and caveats from the paper: The amount of clinical and demographic metadata varied by source and participant and was provided uncurated.

Each collaborating institution followed its own protocols to collect whole blood in K2EDTA tubes. For TCRbeta analysis, collaborators shipped samples in one of three forms: frozen whole blood, isolated PBMCs, or DNA extracted from either of those sample types. A word on this clone: The clone's antigen remains unknown. Base quality data are lacking; no much larger clone is found one base away.

The immunoSEQ Assay, a bias-controlled multiplex PCR, was used to amplify TCRbeta CDR3 regions from genomic DNA. On the study's bioinformatics: Within the assay, amplification of reference gene primers was used to estimate how many nucleated cells each sample contained. To quantify the absolute abundance of each unique TCRbeta CDR3 rearrangement, sequence reads were collapsed and filtered. For each sample, productive Simpson clonality was calculated as the square root of Simpson's diversity index over productive rearrangements. This is the immuneACCESS table as TCRdb keeps it, with only in-frame sequences that have V and J called. A part of the clones is gone; compared with another copy, unresolved V genes explain less than half, and the rest is unexplained. The DNA was the basis for D and trimming; V, J and clone size are from that table. This sample gives about 140,000 clones in total; about 83% of them show up just once. Together, the top ten hold roughly 17% of the sample.

Its CDR3 holds 16 amino acids, cysteine through phenylalanine. The retained sequence is limited to the CDR3, 48 bases, with the frame set at the first base. V and J are truncated by 2 bases and 1 base respectively, leaving an intervening sequence of 13 bases. In the germline V gene, CDR1 corresponds to KGHSH and CDR2 to LQKENI. Specimen: peripheral blood. The V and J segments used are TRBV18 and TRBJ2-3; TRBD2 might be the D gene, on 6 matching bases. This TCR was recovered from a man between 50 and 59 years old with acute or convalescent COVID-19. DNA sequence: TGTGCCAGCTCACCAAGGACCGGCGGGGGCACAGATACGCAGTATTTT. It translates as CASSPRTGGGTDTQYF.